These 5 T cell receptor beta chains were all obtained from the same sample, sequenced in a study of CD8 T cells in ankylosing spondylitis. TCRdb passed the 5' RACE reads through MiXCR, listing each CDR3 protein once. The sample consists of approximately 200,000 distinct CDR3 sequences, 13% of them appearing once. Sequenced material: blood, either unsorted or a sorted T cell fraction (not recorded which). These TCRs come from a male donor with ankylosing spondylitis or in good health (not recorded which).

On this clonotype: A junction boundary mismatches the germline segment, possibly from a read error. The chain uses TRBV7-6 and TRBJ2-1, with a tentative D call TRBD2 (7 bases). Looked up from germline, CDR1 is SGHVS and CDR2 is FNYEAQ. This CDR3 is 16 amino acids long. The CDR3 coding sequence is TGTGCCAGCAGCTTAGAGCGGCCAGGGGACTACAATAAGCAGTTCTTC. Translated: CASSLERPGDYNKQFF.

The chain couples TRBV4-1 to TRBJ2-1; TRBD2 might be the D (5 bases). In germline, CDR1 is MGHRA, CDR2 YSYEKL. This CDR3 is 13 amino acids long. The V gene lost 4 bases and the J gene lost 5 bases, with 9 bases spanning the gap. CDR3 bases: TGCGCCAGCAGCCCTAGCCCTAACAATGAGCAGTTCTTC. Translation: CASSPSPNNEQFF.

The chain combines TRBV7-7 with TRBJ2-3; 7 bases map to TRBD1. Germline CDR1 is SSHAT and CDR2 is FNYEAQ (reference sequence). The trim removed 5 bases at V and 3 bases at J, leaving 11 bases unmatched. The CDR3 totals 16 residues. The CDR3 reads CASSQNRDSGTDTQYF. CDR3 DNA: TGTGCCAGCAGCCAAAACCGGGACAGCGGAACAGATACGCAGTATTTT. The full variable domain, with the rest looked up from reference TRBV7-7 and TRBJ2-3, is GAGVSQSPRYKVTKRGQDVTLRCDPISSHATLYWYQQALGQGPEFLTYFNYEAQPDKSGLPSDRFSAERPEGSISTLTIQRTEQRDSAMYRCASSQNRDSGTDTQYFGPGTRLTVL.

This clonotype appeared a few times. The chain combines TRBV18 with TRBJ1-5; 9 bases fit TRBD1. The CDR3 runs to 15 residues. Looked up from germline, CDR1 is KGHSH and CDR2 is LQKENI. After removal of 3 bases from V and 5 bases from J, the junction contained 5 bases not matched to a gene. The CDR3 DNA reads TGTGCCAGCTCACCTGGGACAGGGCGACATCAGCCCCAGCATTTT. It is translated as CASSPGTGRHQPQHF.

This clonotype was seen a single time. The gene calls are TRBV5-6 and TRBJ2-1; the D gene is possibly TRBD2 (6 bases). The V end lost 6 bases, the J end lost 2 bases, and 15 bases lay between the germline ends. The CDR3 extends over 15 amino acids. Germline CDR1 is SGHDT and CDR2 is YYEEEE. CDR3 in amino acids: CASTGADGPYNEQFF. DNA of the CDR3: TGTGCCAGCACGGGAGCTGATGGCCCCTACAATGAGCAGTTCTTC.